This note documents a single T cell receptor beta chain sequence. Its specificity is unknown. These data belong to a study of T cell responses to AZD1222 COVID-19 vaccine. The data were produced by immunoSEQ multiplex PCR, yet TCRdb's version contains in-frame clones alone and is incomplete. The top ten clones hold roughly 4% of a sample with approximately 120,000 clones, around 90% of them seen once. Notes on the study in general: Distributed over spike, vaccine-associated CD4 TCRs predominated at 160-218 and 743-854.

This clonotype originated in an adult in good health. The sample consisted of peripheral blood, taken on day 0 of AZD1222 vaccination.

CDR3 amino acids: CASSLRGRWADTQYF. CDR3 DNA sequence: TGTGCCAGCAGCTTACGGGGCAGGTGGGCAGATACGCAGTATTTT. V is TRBV7-2 and J is TRBJ2-3, with D possibly called TRBD1 or TRBD2 (5 bases each). The CDR3 length is 15 residues. Trimming stripped 2 bases from V and 4 bases from J, with 13 bases between. In germline, CDR1 is SGHTA, CDR2 FQGNSA. Supplemented by reference TRBV7-2 and TRBJ2-3, the full variable domain reads GAGVSQSPSNKVTEKGKDVELRCDPISGHTALYWYRQSLGQGLEFLIYFQGNSAPDKSGLPSDRFSAERTGGSVSTLTIQRTQQEDSAVYLCASSLRGRWADTQYFGPGTRLTVL.